This record concerns one T cell receptor beta chain sequence. The antigen is undetermined. These data are taken from a study of cytomegalovirus exposure and HLA in healthy donors. General study findings and limits: Links to common viral pathogens appeared, in a later analysis, for several of the most significant clusters. CMV antigen specificity of three CMV-associated chains was confirmed in vitro. Most CMV-associated TCR beta chains appeared HLA-restricted in a later analysis. In a later analysis, at a false discovery rate of 0.05, 17,000 or so TCR beta sequences were associated with HLA alleles.

Vbeta (60) and Jbeta (13) primers were used in the PCR. Sequencing was performed with immunoSEQ multiplex PCR; in TCRdb, only in-frame clones are kept and a portion is missing. The table shows about 180,000 clones, with just over 70% occurring only once. Material: PBMCs. The receptor was isolated from a human donor in good health.

CDR3 sequence reads: CASSEGLAGSSTDTQYF. The CDR3 DNA reads TGTGCCAGCAGTGAAGGGCTAGCGGGGTCCTCCACAGATACGCAGTATTTT. The chain couples TRBV6-1 to TRBJ2-3; 9 nucleotides align to TRBD2. Looked up from germline, CDR1 is MNHNS and CDR2 is SASEGT. The ends lost 1 base at V and 2 bases at J; junction bases unmatched: 7. The CDR3 has 17 amino acids.